These T cell receptor beta chains were read from a single sample in a study of blood T cell repertoires in COVID-19. Produced via immunoSEQ multiplex PCR; TCRdb's table is partial and in-frame only. This table has a few hundred thousand clones, about 86% appearing once. The source material was PBMCs or T cells enriched from blood (not recorded which). The receptor source for this set is a man aged 45-65 years who had recovered from COVID-19. CDR3s include the opening cysteine and the closing phenylalanine or tryptophan. D genes are given only for firm matches. Rows may omit the clone size; those that give it use once, few, many or a size class.

j_call | d_call | clone_size | v_call | cdr3_length | cdr3_nt | cdr3_aa
TRBJ2-7 | TRBD2 | once | TRBV6-1 | 17 | TGTGCCAGCAGTGAAAGGACTAGCGGGGGGGGAACCTACGAGCAGTACTTC | CASSERTSGGGTYEQYF
TRBJ2-2 | - | - | TRBV10-1 | 16 | TGCGCCAGCAGTGAGTCGGCTTCACCGAACACCGGGGAGCTGTTTTTT | CASSESASPNTGELFF
TRBJ1-6 | TRBD1 | - | TRBV19 | 15 | TGTGCCAGTAGTTTTGGACAGGCTAATAATTCACCCCTCCACTTT | CASSFGQANNSPLHF
TRBJ2-2 | - | few | TRBV2 | 19 | TGTGCCAGCACATCGGGGGCGACAGGGCTCACTTCCACACCGGGGGAGCTGTTTTTT | CASTSGATGLTSTPGELFF
TRBJ2-1 | TRBD2 | - | TRBV4-1 | 17 | TGCGCCAGCAGCCAAGATGGCGGGAGGCCCATCTACAATGAGCAGTTCTTC | CASSQDGGRPIYNEQFF
TRBJ2-6 | TRBD1 | - | TRBV5-1 | 16 | TGCGCCAGCACTTGGACAGGGCTGTCTGGGGCCAACGTCCTGACTTTC | CASTWTGLSGANVLTF
TRBJ1-5 | - | - | TRBV12-3/TRBV12-4 | 13 | TGTGCCAGCACCGACCGGAGGAATCAGCCCCAGCATTTT | CASTDRRNQPQHF
TRBJ1-2 | - | many | TRBV24-1 | 13 | TGTGCCACCAGTGGGGGGCCTGGGTATGGCTACACCTTC | CATSGGPGYGYTF
TRBJ2-7 | - | - | TRBV11-3 | 14 | TGTGCCAGCAGCTTAGACACAGCAACCTACGAGCAGTACTTC | CASSLDTATYEQYF
TRBJ2-5 | - | - | TRBV7-9 | 14 | TGTGCCAGCAGCTTAGCACAGGATCAAGAGACCCAGTACTTC | CASSLAQDQETQYF
TRBJ1-1 | - | - | TRBV28 | 13 | TGTGCCGGGACCGGACAGATGAACACTGAAGCTTTCTTT | CAGTGQMNTEAFF
TRBJ1-3 | TRBD1 | - | TRBV29-1 | 13 | TGCAGCGTTGTGACAGGGGCTGGAAACACCATATATTTT | CSVVTGAGNTIYF
TRBJ2-5 | - | few | TRBV12-3/TRBV12-4 | 12 | TGTGCCAGCAGCCGGAGCTACGAGACCCAGTACTTC | CASSRSYETQYF
TRBJ1-5 | - | - | TRBV27 | 16 | TGTGCCTTTACGACCAGGGCGCACATATCCAATCAGCCCCAGCATTTT | CAFTTRAHISNQPQHF
TRBJ2-7 | TRBD2 | - | TRBV7-9 | 16 | TGTGCCAGCAGCGTAGAACTAGCGGGGGGATCGGACGAGCAGTACTTC | CASSVELAGGSDEQYF
TRBJ1-5 | - | - | TRBV7-2 | 15 | TGTGCCAGCAGCTTAGCGGCGGGGAGGGGTCAGCCCCAGCATTTT | CASSLAAGRGQPQHF
TRBJ1-2 | - | - | TRBV27 | 17 | TGTGCCAGCAGTTTATCGAGCGGGGGGGGCGTGGGCTATGGCTACACCTTC | CASSLSSGGGVGYGYTF
TRBJ2-1 | TRBD2 | once | TRBV7-2 | 16 | TGTGCCAGCAGCTTAGGCGGGGGGATCTCCTACAATGAGCAGTTCTTC | CASSLGGGISYNEQFF
TRBJ1-1 | - | - | TRBV4-2 | 16 | TGTGCCAGCAGCCAAGAAGGAGTTTTAGCAGAGGTCCAAGCTTTCTTT | CASSQEGVLAEVQAFF
TRBJ2-7 | - | - | TRBV6-5 | 13 | TGTGCCAGCACGGTTAGAATTTCCTACGAGCAGTACTTC | CASTVRISYEQYF
TRBJ2-5 | - | - | TRBV5-6 | 14 | TGTGCCAGCAGCTCGACAGGAGTTCAAGAGACCCAGTACTTC | CASSSTGVQETQYF
TRBJ1-1 | TRBD1 | - | TRBV9 | 19 | TGTGCCAGCAGCCCCCGATCTCTGGGGGACAGGGGGCGTAGGCCTGAAGCTTTCTTT | CASSPRSLGDRGRRPEAFF
TRBJ2-5 | TRBD2 | - | TRBV4-2 | 16 | TGTGCCAGCAGCCAAGATATGAGCGGGGGTGAAGAGACCCAGTACTTC | CASSQDMSGGEETQYF
TRBJ2-1 | TRBD2 | - | TRBV11-3 | 19 | TGTGCCAGCAGCTTAAAGTCTAGCGGGAGGGCCGGGAGGTACAATGAGCAGTTCTTC | CASSLKSSGRAGRYNEQFF
TRBJ2-3 | TRBD2 | - | TRBV6-5 | 12 | TGTGCCAGCAGCCGGGGGGCAGATACGCAGTATTTT | CASSRGADTQYF
TRBJ2-4 | TRBD2 | - | TRBV28 | 16 | TGTGCCAGCCCCCCTTCCTGGCGGGAGAGGGGAAACATTCAGTACTTC | CASPPSWRERGNIQYF
TRBJ1-1 | - | - | TRBV12-5 | 14 | TGTGCTAGCTCCAATGGACTGGCAGCCACTGAAGCTTTCTTT | CASSNGLAATEAFF
TRBJ1-6 | TRBD1 | - | TRBV30 | 15 | TGTGCCTGGAGTCGCCCTGACAGGGCGAACTCACCCCTCCACTTT | CAWSRPDRANSPLHF
TRBJ1-2 | TRBD1 | - | TRBV5-4 | 16 | TGTGCCAGCAGCCCCGGGACAGGGAGAGGTGGCTATGGCTACACCTTC | CASSPGTGRGGYGYTF
TRBJ1-5 | TRBD1 | - | TRBV30 | 14 | TGTGCCTGGAGCCCGACAGGGGCCCATCAGCCCCAGCATTTT | CAWSPTGAHQPQHF
TRBJ2-7 | - | once | TRBV7-8 | 14 | TGTGCCAGCAGCTTAAGCACAGACTCCTACGAGCAGTACTTC | CASSLSTDSYEQYF
TRBJ2-4 | - | - | TRBV9 | 17 | TGTGCCAGCAGCCCCGTGGACAGACTTGGGTTGGATGACATTCAGTACTTC | CASSPVDRLGLDDIQYF
TRBJ2-1 | TRBD2 | - | TRBV7-3 | 14 | TGTGCCAGCGGCGCGACTAGCGGATACAATGAGCAGTTCTTC | CASGATSGYNEQFF
TRBJ1-1 | - | once | TRBV5-5 | 14 | TGTGCCAGCAGCACCCCGGGAACGCTGACTGAAGCTTTCTTT | CASSTPGTLTEAFF
TRBJ1-2 | - | - | TRBV6-2/TRBV6-3 | 14 | TGTGCCAGCAGTTACTGGAGTGCCGGCTATGGCTACACCTTC | CASSYWSAGYGYTF
TRBJ2-7 | TRBD1 | - | TRBV6-1 | 15 | TGTGCCAGCAGTGAAGGACAGGGTTCGCCCTACGAGCAGTACTTC | CASSEGQGSPYEQYF
TRBJ1-2 | - | - | TRBV7-9 | 14 | TGTGCCAGCAGCCGGACAGATCCTAACTATGGCTACACCTTC | CASSRTDPNYGYTF
TRBJ2-3 | TRBD2 | - | TRBV7-2 | 17 | TGTGCCAGCAGCTTAGTACTAGCGGTCTCAATCACAGATACGCAGTATTTT | CASSLVLAVSITDTQYF
TRBJ2-1 | TRBD1 | - | TRBV9 | 18 | TGTGCCAGCAGCCCCTGGGACAGGTTCACACGCTCCTACAATGAGCAGTTCTTC | CASSPWDRFTRSYNEQFF
TRBJ2-1 | TRBD2 | few | TRBV3-1/TRBV3-2 | 14 | TGTGCCAGCACCGCGAGCGGGGGGCCAAATGAGCAGTTCTTC | CASTASGGPNEQFF
TRBJ2-5 | TRBD2 | once | TRBV5-1 | 16 | TGCGCCAGCAGCATGGGAACTAGCGGGATGGGAGAGACCCAGTACTTC | CASSMGTSGMGETQYF
TRBJ1-1 | - | once | TRBV19 | 15 | TGTGCCAGTAGTCCCCGACGCGGGTTGGGCACTGAAGCTTTCTTT | CASSPRRGLGTEAFF
TRBJ2-7 | - | - | TRBV27 | 15 | TGTGCCAGCAGTTTATACCGACAGGGAGGTTACGAGCAGTACTTC | CASSLYRQGGYEQYF
TRBJ2-5 | - | - | TRBV16 | 14 | TGTGCCAGCAGCCCCCCTAGGATGGTGGAGACCCAGTACTTC | CASSPPRMVETQYF
TRBJ1-2 | - | - | TRBV18 | 13 | TGTGCCAGCTCACCACCGCAGGCATGGGGCTACACCTTC | CASSPPQAWGYTF
TRBJ2-5 | TRBD2 | - | TRBV7-9 | 15 | TGTGCCAGCAGCTCCCGACTAGCGGGAGTTTTCCCCCAGTACTTC | CASSSRLAGVFPQYF
TRBJ2-7 | TRBD2 | - | TRBV14 | 15 | TGTGCCAGCAGCCAAGTGACTAGCGGGAGATTTGAGCAGTACTTC | CASSQVTSGRFEQYF
TRBJ2-5 | TRBD1 | few | TRBV30 | 16 | TGTGCCTGGAGTTCATCCGGGACAGGGGGCGCCGGGACCCAGTACTTC | CAWSSSGTGGAGTQYF
TRBJ1-4 | - | once | TRBV7-2 | 14 | TGTGCCAGCAGCTATTATGGGCCCAATGAAAAACTGTTTTTT | CASSYYGPNEKLFF
TRBJ2-7 | TRBD2 | - | TRBV7-2 | 15 | TGTGCCAGCAGCCCTGTAGCGGGGGGGGCCCGCGAGCAGTACTTC | CASSPVAGGAREQYF
TRBJ1-2 | TRBD1 | few | TRBV3-1/TRBV3-2 | 15 | TGTGCCAGCAGCCAAGATTACAGGGGAGACTATGGCTACACCTTC | CASSQDYRGDYGYTF
TRBJ2-7 | TRBD2 | few | TRBV6-5 | 14 | TGTGCCAGCGCCGGGGGGGTACCTTCCTACGAGCAGTACTTC | CASAGGVPSYEQYF
TRBJ2-7 | TRBD1 | - | TRBV29-1 | 13 | TGCAGCGTCAGGACAGGGGGCGTCTACGAGCAGTACTTC | CSVRTGGVYEQYF
TRBJ2-7 | - | - | TRBV5-6 | 14 | TGTGCCAGCAGCCGACGAGGACAAGCCTACGAGCAGTACTTC | CASSRRGQAYEQYF
TRBJ2-5 | TRBD2 | - | TRBV7-9 | 14 | TGTGCCAGCAGCTACCGGACCGGGAGGGAGACCCAGTACTTC | CASSYRTGRETQYF